These 3 T cell receptor beta chains originate from one sample sequenced in a study of cytomegalovirus exposure and HLA in healthy donors. PCR was performed using 60 Vbeta and 13 Jbeta primers. Libraries were prepared by immunoSEQ multiplex PCR; TCRdb keeps only in-frame clonotypes and omits some of them. Of around 160,000 clones in the sample, over 65% were seen once. The specimen sequenced was PBMCs. The receptor set was obtained from a middle-aged man in good health and CMV-seropositive.

V usage is TRBV28 and J usage is TRBJ1-4, with a possible D match to TRBD1 (6 bases). The V gene's germline CDR1 is MDHEN and CDR2 SYDVKM. V lost 2 bases and J lost 1, with 8 bases in between. The CDR3 is 15 amino acids. DNA of the CDR3: TGTGCCAGCAGTTTACCCAGGGGAACTAATGAAAAACTGTTTTTT. It specifies CASSLPRGTNEKLFF.

The chain recombines TRBV18 with TRBJ2-7; 9 bases agree with TRBD1. Germline V CDR1 and CDR2: KGHSH, LQKENI. The V and J ends lost 4 bases and 2 bases, in that order; junction bases with no gene match: 9. The CDR3 covers 16 residues. The CDR3 nucleotides read TGTGCCAGCTCACGACCGGGACAGGGTATAGCCTACGAGCAGTACTTC. Protein sequence: CASSRPGQGIAYEQYF.

The chain carries TRBV6-1 and TRBJ2-2; 7 bases are a match to TRBD1. The V and J ends lost 6 bases and 0 bases, in that order; junction bases with no gene match: 4. The CDR3 extends over 15 amino acids. Per germline, CDR1 MNHNS and CDR2 SASEGT. CDR3 DNA sequence: TGTGCCAGCAGGGGGGACAGCGCGAACACCGGGGAGCTGTTTTTT. Amino acid sequence: CASRGDSANTGELFF.